This TCR beta chain was retrieved from a study of T cell responses to AZD1222 COVID-19 vaccine. Notes on the study in general: Donors were chiefly white British, with a greater number of females, and clonal diversity was perhaps underestimated. Just five to seven people given AZD1222 tested seropositive at baseline.

Germline-derived CDR1 and CDR2 are ENHRY and SYGVKD. CDR3 length equals 15 residues. The V segment lost 0 bases and the J segment 6 bases; nucleotides outside the gene matches: 3. With regard to this clone: Antigen: not known.

Sequencing was performed with immunoSEQ multiplex PCR; in TCRdb, only in-frame clones are kept and a portion is missing. The table shows 95,000 to 150,000 clones, with over 75% occurring only once. The TCR was taken from an adult in good health. Sequenced material: peripheral blood, taken on day 0 of AZD1222 vaccination. The chain has TRBV10-3 and TRBJ2-3, with 10 positions matching TRBD2. This CDR3 reads CAISESASGSDTQYF. CDR3 DNA sequence: TGTGCCATCAGTGAGTCGGCTAGCGGGAGCGATACGCAGTATTTT.